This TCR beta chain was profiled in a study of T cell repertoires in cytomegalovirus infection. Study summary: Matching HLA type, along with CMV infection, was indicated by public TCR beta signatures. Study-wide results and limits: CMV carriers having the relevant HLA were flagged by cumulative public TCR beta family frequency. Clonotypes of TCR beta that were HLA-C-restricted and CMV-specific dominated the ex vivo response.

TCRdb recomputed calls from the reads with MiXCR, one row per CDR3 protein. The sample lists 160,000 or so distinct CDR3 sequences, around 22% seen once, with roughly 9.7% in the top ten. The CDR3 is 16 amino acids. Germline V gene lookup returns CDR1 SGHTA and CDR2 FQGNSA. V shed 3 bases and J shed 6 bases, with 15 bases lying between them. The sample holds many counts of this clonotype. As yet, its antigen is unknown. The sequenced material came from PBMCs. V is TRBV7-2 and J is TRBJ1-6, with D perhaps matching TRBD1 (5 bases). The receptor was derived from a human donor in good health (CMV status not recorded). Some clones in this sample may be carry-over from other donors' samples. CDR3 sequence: CASSLERGFSNSPLHF. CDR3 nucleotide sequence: TGTGCCAGCAGCTTGGAGAGGGGCTTTAGTAATTCACCCCTCCACTTT.